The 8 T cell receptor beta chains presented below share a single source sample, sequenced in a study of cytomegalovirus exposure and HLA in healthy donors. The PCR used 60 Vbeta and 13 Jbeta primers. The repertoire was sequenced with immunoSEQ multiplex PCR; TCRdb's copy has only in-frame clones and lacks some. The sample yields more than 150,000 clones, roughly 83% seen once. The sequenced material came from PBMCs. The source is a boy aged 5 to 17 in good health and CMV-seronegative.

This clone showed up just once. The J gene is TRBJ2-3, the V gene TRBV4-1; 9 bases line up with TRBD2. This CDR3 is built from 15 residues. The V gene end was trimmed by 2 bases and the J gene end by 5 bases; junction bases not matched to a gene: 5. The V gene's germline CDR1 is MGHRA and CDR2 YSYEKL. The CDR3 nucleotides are TGCGCCAGCAGCCAATTAGCGGGAGCGGGAGATACGCAGTATTTT. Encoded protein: CASSQLAGAGDTQYF.

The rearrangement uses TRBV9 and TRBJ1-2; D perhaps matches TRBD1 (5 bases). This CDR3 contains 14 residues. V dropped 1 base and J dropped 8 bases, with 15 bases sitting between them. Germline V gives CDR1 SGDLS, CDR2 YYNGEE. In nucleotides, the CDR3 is TGTGCCAGCAGCGTACGAGGCGGGGGGAGCGGCTACACCTTC. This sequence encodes CASSVRGGGSGYTF.

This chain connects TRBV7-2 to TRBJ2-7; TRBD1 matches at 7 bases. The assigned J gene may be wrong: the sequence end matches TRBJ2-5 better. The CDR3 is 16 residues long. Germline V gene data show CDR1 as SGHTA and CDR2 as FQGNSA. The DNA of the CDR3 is TGTGCCAGCAGCCCCGCCCGACAGGGATTACGGGAGACCCAGTACTTC. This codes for CASSPARQGLRETQYF.

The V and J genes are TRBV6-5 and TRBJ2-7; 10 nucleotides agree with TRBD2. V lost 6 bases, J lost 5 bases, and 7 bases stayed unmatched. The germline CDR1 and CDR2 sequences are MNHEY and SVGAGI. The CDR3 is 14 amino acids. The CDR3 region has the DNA TGTGCCAGCAGGGGACTAGCGTACCCAGACGAGCAGTACTTC. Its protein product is CASRGLAYPDEQYF.

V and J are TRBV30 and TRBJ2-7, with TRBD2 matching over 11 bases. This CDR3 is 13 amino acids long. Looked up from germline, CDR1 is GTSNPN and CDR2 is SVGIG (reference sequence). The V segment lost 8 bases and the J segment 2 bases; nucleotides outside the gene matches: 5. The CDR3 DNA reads TGTGCCGGCTTAGCGGGAGGGCCCTACGAGCAGTACTTC. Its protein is CAGLAGGPYEQYF.

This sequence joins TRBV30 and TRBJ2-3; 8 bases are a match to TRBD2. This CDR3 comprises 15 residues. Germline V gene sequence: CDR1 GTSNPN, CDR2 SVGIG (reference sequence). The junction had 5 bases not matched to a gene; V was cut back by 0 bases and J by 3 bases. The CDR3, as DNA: TGTGCCTGGAGTGTATTTGCGGGGGGAACAGATACGCAGTATTTT. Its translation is CAWSVFAGGTDTQYF.

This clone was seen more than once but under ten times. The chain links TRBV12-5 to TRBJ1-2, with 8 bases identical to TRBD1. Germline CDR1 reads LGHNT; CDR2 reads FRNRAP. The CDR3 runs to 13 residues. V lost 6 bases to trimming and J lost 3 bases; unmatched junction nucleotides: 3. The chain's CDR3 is CASGDRGYYGYTF. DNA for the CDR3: TGTGCTAGTGGAGACAGGGGATACTATGGCTACACCTTC.

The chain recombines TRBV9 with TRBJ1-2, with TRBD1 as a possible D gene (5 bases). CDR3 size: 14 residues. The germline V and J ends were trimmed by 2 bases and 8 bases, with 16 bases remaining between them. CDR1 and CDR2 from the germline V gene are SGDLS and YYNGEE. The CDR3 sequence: CASSVGFGAGGYTF. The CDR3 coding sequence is TGTGCCAGCAGCGTGGGATTCGGGGCGGGGGGCTACACCTTC.